Each of the 21 T cell receptor beta chains below was sequenced from the same sample in a study of cytomegalovirus exposure and HLA in healthy donors. The method was immunoSEQ multiplex PCR; TCRdb's version includes in-frame clones alone and lacks a portion of them. The repertoire holds tens of thousands of clones, with roughly 89% as singletons. The sequenced sample was PBMCs. All receptors derive from a woman younger than 35 in good health and CMV-seropositive.

This chain joins TRBV15 and TRBJ2-1; 12 nucleotides agree with TRBD2. The ends lost 8 bases at V and 7 bases at J; junction bases unmatched: 3. This CDR3 is built from 13 residues. Germline V gene sequence: CDR1 LNHNV, CDR2 YYDKDF (reference sequence). CDR3 protein: CATSGLAGNEQFF. CDR3 in DNA: TGTGCCACCTCAGGACTAGCGGGGAATGAGCAGTTCTTC.

V gene TRBV5-6 combines with J gene TRBJ1-2, with D possibly matching TRBD1 (5 bases). The V and J ends lost 6 bases and 3 bases respectively, with 30 bases between them. Per germline, CDR1 SGHDT and CDR2 YYEEEE. The CDR3 sequence is 19 residues long. CDR3 nucleotides: TGTGCCAGCACGGTCGACAGCTCTACGTCTGCGCCCCGAGACTATGGCTACACCTTC. Translating it yields CASTVDSSTSAPRDYGYTF.

In this sample, this clone turned up a few times. The chain links TRBV19 to TRBJ1-1; D may be TRBD1 (6 bases). The CDR3 sequence is 15 residues long. The germline V and J ends were trimmed by 5 bases and 1 base, with 14 bases remaining between them. Germline CDR1 LNHDA, CDR2 SQIVND (reference sequence). The DNA of the CDR3 is TGTGCCAGTAGTGTAATGGGACATACGAACACTGAAGCTTTCTTT. This sequence encodes CASSVMGHTNTEAFF.

The chain has TRBV2 and TRBJ2-7; TRBD1 matches at 10 bases. The germline V gene encodes CDR1 SNHLY and CDR2 FYNNEI. The CDR3 is 16 amino acids. V trimming: 4 bases; J trimming: 5 bases; junction bases outside the gene matches: 11. CDR3 in DNA: TGTGCCAGCAGTGGGGTACGGGACAGGGGAATCCACGAGCAGTACTTC. It yields the protein CASSGVRDRGIHEQYF.

The chain carries TRBV30 and TRBJ1-3; 8 nucleotides agree with TRBD1. Germline CDR1 GTSNPN, CDR2 SVGIG (reference sequence). The CDR3 loop spans 20 amino acids. Trimming removed 2 bases from V and 1 base from J; junction bases left unmatched: 19. The DNA for the CDR3 is TGTGCCTGGAGTCCCGATCGACAGGGGTACCCTGGGACTTCTGGAAACACCATATATTTT. Protein: CAWSPDRQGYPGTSGNTIYF.

This chain links TRBV5-6 with TRBJ2-7; maybe TRBD1 (6 bases). V lost 2 bases and J lost 0, with 12 bases in between. Germline loops: CDR1 SGHDT, CDR2 YYEEEE. The CDR3 extends over 15 amino acids. CDR3 sequence: CASSLRPDSSYEQYF. CDR3 in DNA: TGTGCCAGCAGCTTAAGGCCGGACAGCTCCTACGAGCAGTACTTC.

The CDR3 sequence is CASSEGPLAGVNHEQYF. The DNA of the CDR3 is TGCGCCAGCAGTGAAGGGCCACTAGCGGGAGTTAATCACGAGCAGTACTTC. The V gene is TRBV10-1, the J gene TRBJ2-7; 11 nucleotides agree with TRBD2. The V and J ends lost 3 bases and 5 bases, in that order; junction bases with no gene match: 12. Germline assignment: CDR1 WNHNN and CDR2 SYGVQD (reference sequence). CDR3 length: 17 residues.

This clone was found once. DNA of the CDR3: TGTGCCAGCTCACCGACCGGGACAGGGAGGGGGACTGAAGCTTTCTTT. Translated: CASSPTGTGRGTEAFF. This chain joins TRBV18 and TRBJ1-1; 9 bases align to TRBD1. Germline-derived CDR1 and CDR2 are KGHSH and LQKENI. The V segment lost 3 bases and the J segment 5 bases; nucleotides outside the gene matches: 10. CDR3 size: 16 residues.

The rearrangement links TRBV6-5 to TRBJ1-2, with a possible D match to TRBD1 (5 bases). This CDR3 contains 15 residues. Looked up from germline, CDR1 is MNHEY and CDR2 is SVGAGI. Trimming took 2 bases from V and 4 from J, leaving 14 bases between them. CDR3 coding DNA: TGTGCCAGCAGTTACGAGGCAGGGAACCTCTATGGCTACACCTTC. Amino acid sequence: CASSYEAGNLYGYTF.

This chain connects TRBV19 to TRBJ2-1, with D possibly matching TRBD1 (6 bases). The CDR3 runs 13 residues. Germline-derived CDR1 and CDR2 are LNHDA and SQIVND (reference sequence). V was trimmed by 11 bases and J by 8 bases, leaving 19 bases between them. DNA of the CDR3: TGTGCCGGAGCACGACACAGGGACGATGAGCAGTTCTTC. It is translated as CAGARHRDDEQFF. The full variable domain, with the rest looked up from reference TRBV19 and TRBJ2-1, is DGGITQSPKYLFRKEGQNVTLSCEQNLNHDAMYWYRQDPGQGLRLIYYSQIVNDFQKGDIAEGYSVSREKKESFPLTVTSAQKNPTAFYLCAGARHRDDEQFFGPGTRLTVL.

V gene TRBV11-3 combines with J gene TRBJ2-3; D is perhaps TRBD2 (6 bases). Germline assignment: CDR1 SGHNT and CDR2 YENEEA. Trimming stripped 0 bases from V and 5 bases from J, with 18 bases between. The CDR3 is 17 residues long. CDR3 coding DNA: TGTGCCAGCAGCTTAGAGAGGGGCAACCTCGGGGGAGATACGCAGTATTTT. Protein sequence: CASSLERGNLGGDTQYF.

The sample holds one count of this clone. V gene TRBV18 combines with J gene TRBJ1-4; 7 bases are shared with TRBD1. The germline CDR1 and CDR2 sequences are KGHSH and LQKENI. The CDR3 is 16 residues long. With V trimmed by 3 bases and J by 3 bases, 7 bases remained unmatched. CDR3 loop: CASSPSVGQPNEKLFF. The CDR3 nucleotides read TGTGCCAGCTCACCCTCCGTGGGACAGCCTAATGAAAAACTGTTTTTT. The complete variable domain, with remaining parts taken from reference TRBV18 and TRBJ1-4, reads NAGVMQNPRHLVRRRGQEARLRCSPMKGHSHVYWYRQLPEEGLKFMVYLQKENIIDESGMPKERFSAEFPKEGPSILRIQQVVRGDSAAYFCASSPSVGQPNEKLFFGSGTQLSVL.

The chain couples TRBV10-1 to TRBJ2-2; D ambiguous. The germline CDR1 and CDR2 sequences are WNHNN and SYGVQD (reference sequence). V was clipped by 6 bases and J by 1 base, with 9 bases between them. This CDR3 region has 14 residues. CDR3 sequence (DNA): TGCGCCAGCAGCTCCGGGTGGAACACCGGGGAGCTGTTTTTT. Translated, it gives CASSSGWNTGELFF.

The genes are TRBV19 and TRBJ1-4, with a tentative D call TRBD1 (6 bases). This CDR3 region has 16 residues. The ends were cut back, 4 bases at V and 9 bases at J, with 21 bases in the middle. Germline-derived CDR1 and CDR2 are LNHDA and SQIVND (reference sequence). CDR3 residues: CASSTLQGLLMKKLFF. CDR3 in DNA: TGTGCCAGTAGTACACTACAGGGCCTATTAATGAAAAAACTGTTTTTT.

This clone was seen only once. The chain couples TRBV4-1 to TRBJ2-1; D possibly corresponds to TRBD1 (5 bases). CDR1 and CDR2 from the germline V gene are MGHRA and YSYEKL. V lost 4 bases and J 7 bases, leaving 8 bases between the germline ends. This CDR3 spans 12 amino acids. The CDR3 spells CASSPDSNEQFF. The CDR3 DNA reads TGCGCCAGCAGCCCAGACAGTAATGAGCAGTTCTTC.

This chain links TRBV15 with TRBJ1-4; tentatively, D is TRBD1 (6 bases). The ends were cut back, 0 bases at V and 4 bases at J, with 12 bases in the middle. The germline V gene has CDR1 LNHNV and CDR2 YYDKDF (reference sequence). CDR3 size: 16 residues. The CDR3 loop is CATSREQGVGNEKLFF. For the CDR3, the DNA is TGTGCCACCAGCAGAGAACAGGGAGTCGGTAATGAAAAACTGTTTTTT.

The CDR3 nucleotides are TGTGCCAGCAGCTTGCCGGGAGTAGTGGAGACCCAGTACTTC. This codes for CASSLPGVVETQYF. The rearrangement uses TRBV5-6 and TRBJ2-5, with D possibly matching TRBD2 (6 bases). V was cut by 1 base and J by 5 bases, with 12 bases left in between. CDR3 length: 14 residues. Germline V gene lookup returns CDR1 SGHDT and CDR2 YYEEEE.

V is TRBV19 and J is TRBJ2-6; TRBD1 agrees at 7 bases. The CDR3 loop spans 17 amino acids. Germline-derived CDR1 and CDR2 are LNHDA and SQIVND (reference sequence). J lost 2 bases, V lost 6 bases, and 10 bases had no gene match. The CDR3 region is CASRPPDRLAGANVLTF. The CDR3 DNA sequence: TGTGCCAGTAGGCCTCCGGACAGGCTAGCTGGGGCCAACGTCCTGACTTTC. The full variable domain, completed using reference TRBV19 and TRBJ2-6, is DGGITQSPKYLFRKEGQNVTLSCEQNLNHDAMYWYRQDPGQGLRLIYYSQIVNDFQKGDIAEGYSVSREKKESFPLTVTSAQKNPTAFYLCASRPPDRLAGANVLTFGAGSRLTVL.

This chain connects TRBV4-1 to TRBJ1-3; possibly TRBD1 for D (5 bases). This CDR3 has 15 residues. V was shortened by 0 bases and J by 4 bases, with 10 bases between the two germline ends. Per germline, CDR1 MGHRA and CDR2 YSYEKL. DNA of the CDR3: TGCGCCAGCAGCCAAGACAGGGCTTACGGAAACACCATATATTTT. The encoded protein is CASSQDRAYGNTIYF.

By frequency in the sample, this clone is medium-sized. This sequence joins TRBV4-1 and TRBJ2-1; 8 positions agree with TRBD2. The V gene end was trimmed by 4 bases and the J gene end by 10 bases; junction bases not matched to a gene: 15. CDR1 is MGHRA, CDR2 YSYEKL, per germline. The CDR3 covers 16 residues. CDR3 sequence: CASSPSVGLGDLEQFF. CDR3 bases: TGCGCCAGCAGCCCGAGTGTGGGACTAGGGGATTTGGAGCAGTTCTTC.

The rearrangement uses TRBV21-1 and TRBJ2-1; the tabulated D call, TRBD2, remains unverified against the DNA. TRBV21-1 is classified as a pseudogene. The CDR3 contains 17 residues. Here the CDR3 reads CASSKERIDSGENEQFF. The CDR3 nucleotides are TGTGCCAGCAGCAAAGAAAGGATTGATAGCGGGGAAAATGAGCAGTTCTTC.